This section outlines one TCR beta chain sequence together with its context. The antigen is unknown. The data are from a study of response to subunit inactivated influenza vaccine. The study's findings and limits: The authors proposed limited new T cell recruitment per seasonal influenza vaccination.

Germline V gene sequence: CDR1 SGHTA, CDR2 FQGTGA. The CDR3 contains 16 residues. V shed 1 base, J shed 6 bases, and the junction held 6 bases outside the gene matches. TCRdb processed the RT-PCR reads anew with MiXCR; each CDR3 protein has one entry. The data hold 490,000 or so distinct CDR3 sequences, with approximately 7.6% observed a single time. J is TRBJ2-3 and V is TRBV7-3, with 11 bases identical to TRBD2. The clonotype originates from a man aged 50 to 69 who received an inactivated influenza vaccine. The sample consisted of PBMCs from blood, taken 23 months after vaccination. The CDR3 DNA sequence: TGTGCCAGCAGCTTAAATAGCGGGAGGGCCTGGGATACGCAGTATTTT. Translating it yields CASSLNSGRAWDTQYF.